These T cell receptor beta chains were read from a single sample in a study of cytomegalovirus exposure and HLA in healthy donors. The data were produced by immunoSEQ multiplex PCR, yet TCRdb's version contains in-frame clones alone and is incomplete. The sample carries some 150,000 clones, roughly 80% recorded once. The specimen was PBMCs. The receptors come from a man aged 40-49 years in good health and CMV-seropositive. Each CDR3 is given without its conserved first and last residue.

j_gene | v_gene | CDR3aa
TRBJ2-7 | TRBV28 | ASALAGGLGEQY
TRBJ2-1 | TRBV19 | ASKIGQGFYNEQF
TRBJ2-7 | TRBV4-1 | ASSHERQAESYEQY
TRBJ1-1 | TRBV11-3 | ASSSSPPGTEAF
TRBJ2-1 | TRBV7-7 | ASSLNGRVSYNEQF
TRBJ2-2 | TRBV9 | ASSGQGPFTGELF
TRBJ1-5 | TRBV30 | AWSRQGGQPQH
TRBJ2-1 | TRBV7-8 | ASSLGPNSVGEQF
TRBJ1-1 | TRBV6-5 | ASGTGGKVTEAF
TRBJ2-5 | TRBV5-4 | AGKTGARGETQY
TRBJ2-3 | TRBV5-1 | ASSDGQGADTQY
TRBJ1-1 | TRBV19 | ASSIIDRNTEAF
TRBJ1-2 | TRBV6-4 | ARPNWGTGFYYGYT
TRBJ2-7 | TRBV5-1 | ASSLDGTSPYYEQY
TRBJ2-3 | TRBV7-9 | SSSFGGTDTQY
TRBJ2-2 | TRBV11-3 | ASSVRQGRRTGELF
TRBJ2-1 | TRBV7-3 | ASSPDGGPPPYNEQF
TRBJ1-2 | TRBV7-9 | ASNSDRAGYGYT
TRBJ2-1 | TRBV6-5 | ASRSSSRSYNEQF
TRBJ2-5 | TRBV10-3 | AIQREAQETQY
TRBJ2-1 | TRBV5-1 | ASSLSASGLYNEQF
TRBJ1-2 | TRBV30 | AWSASWGTPNYGYT
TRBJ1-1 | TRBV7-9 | ASSFSREAF
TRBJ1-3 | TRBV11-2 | ASSLGHILSGYGNTIY
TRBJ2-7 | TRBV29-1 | SVVKGAGQSYEQY
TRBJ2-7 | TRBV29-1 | GALTGGYEQY
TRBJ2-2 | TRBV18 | ASSPQDIAFGGELF
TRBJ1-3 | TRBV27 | ASSSNRDPGAGNTIY
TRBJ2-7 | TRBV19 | ASSSGQNYEQY
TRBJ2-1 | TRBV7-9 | ASSLIGGENEQF
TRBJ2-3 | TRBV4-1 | ASSLTLAESTDTQY
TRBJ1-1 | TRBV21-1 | ASTPRTGGDGMNTEAF
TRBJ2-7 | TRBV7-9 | ASSFSGGPSYEQY
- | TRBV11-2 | ASSPIDRDPYEQY
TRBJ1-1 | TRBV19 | ASSRTATFENTEAF
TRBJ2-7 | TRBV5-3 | ARSLGPVSPPLYEQY
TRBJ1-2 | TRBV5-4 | ASSSPGTADYT
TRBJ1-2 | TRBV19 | ASRVIGQNYGYT
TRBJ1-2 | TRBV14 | ASSHFSANYGYT